This entry describes one T cell receptor (beta chain). Antigen: not known. Germline CDR1 MNHEY, CDR2 SVGAGI. The CDR3 runs to 15 residues. TCRdb reprocessed the 5' RACE reads and keeps a single row for each CDR3 protein, giving no DNA. Here the sample table reports around 150,000 distinct CDR3 sequences. These data originate in a study of monozygotic twins with inflammatory bowel disease. General study findings and limits: Clonotype sharing was lower in IBD patients than healthy twins, most markedly with disease activity. By inverse Simpson index, TCRbeta diversity was lower in IBD patients than in healthy co-twins. Heterogeneous immunosuppressive treatment regimens may have introduced variability into patient repertoires.

Material: blood. This chain links TRBV6-5 with TRBJ1-1. The source of this sequence is a human donor with ulcerative colitis or Crohn's disease, or a healthy co-twin of an affected twin (not recorded which). The CDR3 sequence is CASSYGHLRNTEAFF.